This TCR beta chain was observed in a study of cytomegalovirus exposure and HLA in healthy donors. The PCR made use of 60 Vbeta and 13 Jbeta primers. Repertoires were generated with immunoSEQ multiplex PCR, while TCRdb's copy carries only in-frame clones and drops some. The data contain 150,000 to 200,000 clones, 75% to 85% of them seen just once; the ten biggest clones take up about 2.2%. CDR3 length: 17 residues. V was pared by 5 bases and J by 0 bases, with 10 bases of the junction left unmatched. Germline CDR1 reads MDHEN; CDR2 reads SYDVKM. Source material: PBMCs. The chain combines TRBV28 with TRBJ1-5; TRBD1 aligns across 7 bases. The origin of this receptor is a woman between 25 and 40 years old in good health and CMV-seronegative. This CDR3 is CASSIGGQPYSNQPQHF. CDR3 nucleotide sequence: TGTGCCAGCAGTATAGGGGGACAGCCTTATAGCAATCAGCCCCAGCATTTT.